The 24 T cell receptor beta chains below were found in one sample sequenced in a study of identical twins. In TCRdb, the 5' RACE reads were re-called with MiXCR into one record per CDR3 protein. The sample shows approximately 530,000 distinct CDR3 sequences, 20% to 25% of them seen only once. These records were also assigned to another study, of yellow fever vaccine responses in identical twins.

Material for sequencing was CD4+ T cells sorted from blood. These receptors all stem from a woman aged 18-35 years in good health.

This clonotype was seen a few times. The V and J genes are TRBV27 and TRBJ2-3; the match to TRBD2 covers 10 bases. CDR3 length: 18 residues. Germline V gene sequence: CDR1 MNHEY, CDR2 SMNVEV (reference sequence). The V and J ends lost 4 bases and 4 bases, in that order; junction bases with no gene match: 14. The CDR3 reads CASSSHTLAGVLSDTQYF. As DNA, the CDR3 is TGTGCCAGCAGTTCCCATACCCTAGCGGGAGTTCTATCAGATACGCAGTATTTT.

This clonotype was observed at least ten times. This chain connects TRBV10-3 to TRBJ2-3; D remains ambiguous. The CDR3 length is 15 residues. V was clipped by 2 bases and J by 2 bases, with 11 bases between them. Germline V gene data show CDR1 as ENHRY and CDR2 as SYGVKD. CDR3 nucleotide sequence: TGTGCCATCAGTGAGGTTGGGTCCCCCACAGATACGCAGTATTTT. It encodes CAISEVGSPTDTQYF.

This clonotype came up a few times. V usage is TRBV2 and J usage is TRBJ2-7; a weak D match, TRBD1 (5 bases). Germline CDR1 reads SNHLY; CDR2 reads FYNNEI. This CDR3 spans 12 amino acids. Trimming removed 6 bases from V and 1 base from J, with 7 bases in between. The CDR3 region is CASSRESYEQYV. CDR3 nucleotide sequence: TGTGCCAGCAGCAGGGAATCCTACGAGCAGTACGTC.

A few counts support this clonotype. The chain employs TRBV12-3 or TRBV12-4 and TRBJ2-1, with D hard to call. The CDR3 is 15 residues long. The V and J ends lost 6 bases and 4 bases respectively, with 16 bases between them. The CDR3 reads CASSRGVTRYNEQFF. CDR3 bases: TGTGCCAGCAGCCGCGGAGTAACCCGATACAATGAGCAGTTCTTC.

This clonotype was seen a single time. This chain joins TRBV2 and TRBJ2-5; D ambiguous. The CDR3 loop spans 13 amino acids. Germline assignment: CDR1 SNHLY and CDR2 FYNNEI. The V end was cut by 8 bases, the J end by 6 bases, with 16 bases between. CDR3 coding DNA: TGTGCCAGCTTAAGACCATCCCCCCAGACCCAGTACTTC. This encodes CASLRPSPQTQYF.

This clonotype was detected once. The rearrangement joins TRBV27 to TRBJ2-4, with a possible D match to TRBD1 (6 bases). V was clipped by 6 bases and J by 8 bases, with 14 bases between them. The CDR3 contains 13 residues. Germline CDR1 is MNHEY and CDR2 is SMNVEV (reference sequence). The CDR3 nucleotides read TGTGCCAGCAGAACGCAGCCAGGGGACATTCAGTACTTC. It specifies CASRTQPGDIQYF.

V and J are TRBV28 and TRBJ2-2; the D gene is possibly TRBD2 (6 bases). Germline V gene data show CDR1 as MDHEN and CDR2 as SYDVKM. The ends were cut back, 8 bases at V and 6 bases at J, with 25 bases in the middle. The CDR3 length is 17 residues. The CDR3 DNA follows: TGTGCCAGCTACAGCCTGGGCGGGAATCGGGGAGCCGGGGAGCTGTTTTTT. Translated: CASYSLGGNRGAGELFF.

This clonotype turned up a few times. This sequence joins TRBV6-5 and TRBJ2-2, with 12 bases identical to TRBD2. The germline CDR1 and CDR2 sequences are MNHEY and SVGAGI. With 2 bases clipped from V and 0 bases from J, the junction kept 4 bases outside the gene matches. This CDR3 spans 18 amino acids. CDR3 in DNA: TGTGCCAGCAGTTACCGACTAGCGGGGGCCTCGAACACCGGGGAGCTGTTTTTT. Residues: CASSYRLAGASNTGELFF.

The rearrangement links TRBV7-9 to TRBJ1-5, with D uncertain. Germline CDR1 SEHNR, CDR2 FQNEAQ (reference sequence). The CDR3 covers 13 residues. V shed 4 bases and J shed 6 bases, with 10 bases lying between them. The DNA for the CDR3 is TGTGCCAGCAGCTACTACGACCTTCAGCCCCAGCATTTT. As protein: CASSYYDLQPQHF.

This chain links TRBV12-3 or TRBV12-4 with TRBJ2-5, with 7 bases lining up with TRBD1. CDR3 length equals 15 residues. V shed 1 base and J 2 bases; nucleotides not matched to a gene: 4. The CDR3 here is CASSLGVGQQETQYF. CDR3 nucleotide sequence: TGTGCCAGCAGTTTAGGGGTGGGACAGCAAGAGACCCAGTACTTC.

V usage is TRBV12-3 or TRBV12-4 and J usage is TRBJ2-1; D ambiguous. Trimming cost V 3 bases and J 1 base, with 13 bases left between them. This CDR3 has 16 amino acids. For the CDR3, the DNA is TGTGCCAGCAGTTTCAGGCCCTCCGGTTCCTACAATGAGCAGTTCTTC. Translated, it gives CASSFRPSGSYNEQFF.

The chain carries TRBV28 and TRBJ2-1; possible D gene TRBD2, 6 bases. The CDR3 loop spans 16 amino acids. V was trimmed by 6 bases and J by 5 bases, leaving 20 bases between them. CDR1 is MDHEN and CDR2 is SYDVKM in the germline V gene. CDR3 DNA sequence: TGTGCCAGCAGAATGGGCGCCCGGAGGGCCAACAATGAGCAGTTCTTC. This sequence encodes CASRMGARRANNEQFF. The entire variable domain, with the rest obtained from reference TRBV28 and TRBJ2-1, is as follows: DVKVTQSSRYLVKRTGEKVFLECVQDMDHENMFWYRQDPGLGLRLIYFSYDVKMKEKGDIPEGYSVSREKKERFSLILESASTNQTSMYLCASRMGARRANNEQFFGPGTRLTVL.

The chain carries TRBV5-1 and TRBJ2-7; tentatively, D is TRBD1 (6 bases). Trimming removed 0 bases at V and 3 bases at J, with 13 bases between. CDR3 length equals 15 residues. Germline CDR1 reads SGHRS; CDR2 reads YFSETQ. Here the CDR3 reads CASSLETGFGYEQYF. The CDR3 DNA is TGCGCCAGCAGCTTGGAGACAGGATTTGGCTACGAGCAGTACTTC.

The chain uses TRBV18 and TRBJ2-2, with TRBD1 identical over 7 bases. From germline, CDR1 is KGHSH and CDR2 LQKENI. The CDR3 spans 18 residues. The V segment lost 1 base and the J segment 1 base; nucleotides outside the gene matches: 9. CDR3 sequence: CASSPRTKTGLNTGELFF. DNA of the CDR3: TGTGCCAGCTCACCACGCACAAAGACAGGGCTGAACACCGGGGAGCTGTTTTTT. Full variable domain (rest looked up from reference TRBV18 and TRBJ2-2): NAGVMQNPRHLVRRRGQEARLRCSPMKGHSHVYWYRQLPEEGLKFMVYLQKENIIDESGMPKERFSAEFPKEGPSILRIQQVVRGDSAAYFCASSPRTKTGLNTGELFFGEGSRLTVL.

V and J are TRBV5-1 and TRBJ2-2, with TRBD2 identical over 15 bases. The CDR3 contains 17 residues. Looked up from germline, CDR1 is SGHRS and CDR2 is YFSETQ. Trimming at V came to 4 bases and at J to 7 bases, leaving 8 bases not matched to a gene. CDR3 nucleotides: TGCGCCAGCAGCCCTGGACTAGCGGGAGGGATATTCGGGGAGCTGTTTTTT. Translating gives CASSPGLAGGIFGELFF.

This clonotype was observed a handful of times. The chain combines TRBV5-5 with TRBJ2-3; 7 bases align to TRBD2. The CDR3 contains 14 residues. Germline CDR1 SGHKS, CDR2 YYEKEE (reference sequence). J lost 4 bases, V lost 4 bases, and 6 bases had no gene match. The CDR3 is CASSKPLAADTQYF. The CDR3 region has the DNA TGTGCCAGCAGCAAGCCCCTAGCGGCAGATACGCAGTATTTT.

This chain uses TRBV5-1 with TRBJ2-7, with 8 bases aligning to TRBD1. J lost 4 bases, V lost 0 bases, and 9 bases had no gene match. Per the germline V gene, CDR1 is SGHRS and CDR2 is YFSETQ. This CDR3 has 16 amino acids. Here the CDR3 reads CASSLGPGQGQYEQYF. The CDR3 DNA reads TGCGCCAGCAGCTTGGGTCCTGGACAGGGACAATACGAGCAGTACTTC.

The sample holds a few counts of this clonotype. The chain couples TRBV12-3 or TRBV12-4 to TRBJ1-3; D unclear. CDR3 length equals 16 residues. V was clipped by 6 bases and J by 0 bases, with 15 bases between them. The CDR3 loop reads CASSPMRFSSGNTIYF. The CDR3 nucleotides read TGTGCCAGCAGCCCGATGAGGTTTAGCTCTGGAAACACCATATATTTT.

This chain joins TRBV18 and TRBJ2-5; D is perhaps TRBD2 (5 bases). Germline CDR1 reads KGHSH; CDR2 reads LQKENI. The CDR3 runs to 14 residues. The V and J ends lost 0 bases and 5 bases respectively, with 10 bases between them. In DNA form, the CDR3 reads TGTGCCAGCTCACCACCGCCCCCGGGGGAGACCCAGTACTTC. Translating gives CASSPPPPGETQYF.

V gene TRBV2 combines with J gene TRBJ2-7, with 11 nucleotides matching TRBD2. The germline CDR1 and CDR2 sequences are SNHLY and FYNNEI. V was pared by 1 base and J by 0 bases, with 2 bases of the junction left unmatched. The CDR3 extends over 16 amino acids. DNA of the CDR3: TGTGCCAGCAGTGAAGGGCTAGCGGGAGGCTCCTACGAGCAGTACTTC. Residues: CASSEGLAGGSYEQYF. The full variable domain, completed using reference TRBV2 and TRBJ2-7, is EPEVTQTPSHQVTQMGQEVILRCVPISNHLYFYWYRQILGQKVEFLVSFYNNEISEKSEIFDDQFSVERPDGSNFTLKIRSTKLEDSAMYFCASSEGLAGGSYEQYFGPGTRLTVT.

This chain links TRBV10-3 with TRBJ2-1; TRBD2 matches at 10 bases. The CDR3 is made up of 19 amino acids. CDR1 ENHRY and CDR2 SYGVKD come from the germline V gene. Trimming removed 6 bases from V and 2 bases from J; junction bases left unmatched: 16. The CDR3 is CAISERGESGLATYNEQFF. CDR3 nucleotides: TGTGCCATCAGCGAGAGGGGGGAGTCGGGACTAGCGACCTACAATGAGCAGTTCTTC.

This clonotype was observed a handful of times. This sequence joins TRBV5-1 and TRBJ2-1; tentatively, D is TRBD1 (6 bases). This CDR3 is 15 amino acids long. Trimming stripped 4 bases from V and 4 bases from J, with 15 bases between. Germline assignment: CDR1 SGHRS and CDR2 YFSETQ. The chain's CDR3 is CASSPPRDIYNEQFF. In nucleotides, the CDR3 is TGCGCCAGCAGCCCACCCCGGGACATATACAATGAGCAGTTCTTC.

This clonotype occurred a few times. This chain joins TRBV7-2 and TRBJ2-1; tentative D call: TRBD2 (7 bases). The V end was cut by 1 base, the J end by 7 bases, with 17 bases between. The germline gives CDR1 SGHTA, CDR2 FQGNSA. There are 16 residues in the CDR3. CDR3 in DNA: TGTGCCAGCAGCTTAGGGGGAGGGGGGCTGTGGAATGAGCAGTTCTTC. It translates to CASSLGGGGLWNEQFF.

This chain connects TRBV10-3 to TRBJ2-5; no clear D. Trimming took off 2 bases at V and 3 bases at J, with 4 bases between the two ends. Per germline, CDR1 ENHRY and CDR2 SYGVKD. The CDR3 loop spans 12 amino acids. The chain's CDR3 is CAISETEETQYF. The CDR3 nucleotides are TGTGCCATCAGTGAGACAGAAGAGACCCAGTACTTC.